Each of the 27 T cell receptor beta chains below was sequenced from the same sample in a study of cytomegalovirus exposure and HLA in healthy donors (dated by TCRdb to about 2017). Receptor amplification or capture employed the immunoSEQ multiplex PCR assay. For the multiplex PCR, a mixture combining 60 forward primers for TCR Vbeta segments and 13 reverse primers for TCR Jbeta segments was used. This is the immuneACCESS table as TCRdb keeps it, with only in-frame sequences that have V and J called. A part of the clones is gone; compared with another copy, unresolved V genes explain less than half, and the rest is unexplained. In this sample the table shows some 200,000 clones, around 77% of which occur a single time. 2% to 2.5% of the sample is taken by the ten largest. Specimen: PBMCs. These receptors all stem from a woman between 25 and 40 years old in good health and CMV-seropositive.

V is TRBV4-3 and J is TRBJ1-5; D remains ambiguous. Germline V CDR1 and CDR2: LGHNA, YSLEER. V gave up 0 bases and J gave up 4 bases, with 10 bases separating them. The CDR3 covers 15 residues. The CDR3 loop is CASSQDRTGNQPQHF. The CDR3 nucleotides are TGCGCCAGCAGCCAAGATCGAACGGGGAATCAGCCCCAGCATTTT.

For this clone: The germline gene is not matched at one end of the junction; a read error may be the cause. The V and J genes are TRBV5-4 and TRBJ2-3, with 10 bases matching TRBD2. This CDR3 region has 15 residues. Germline V lookup: CDR1 SGHNT, CDR2 YYREEE (reference sequence). The DNA for the CDR3 is TGTGCCAGCAGCAACTCACTAGCGGGGACAGGTACGCAGTATTTT. Its protein product is CASSNSLAGTGTQYF.

V and J are TRBV4-1 and TRBJ1-2, with D maybe TRBD1 (5 bases). Germline V gene sequence: CDR1 MGHRA, CDR2 YSYEKL. V was trimmed by 1 base and J by 7 bases, leaving 22 bases between them. CDR3 size: 17 residues. The CDR3 loop reads CASSQVTGGGVWIGYTF. The CDR3 DNA sequence: TGCGCCAGCAGCCAAGTAACGGGGGGGGGAGTGTGGATTGGCTACACCTTC.

The rearrangement uses TRBV29-1 and TRBJ1-2; 9 bases agree with TRBD1. CDR3 length equals 15 residues. V shed 6 bases and J 2 bases; nucleotides not matched to a gene: 10. Per the germline V gene, CDR1 is SQVTM and CDR2 is ANQGSEA. CDR3 nucleotide sequence: TGCAGCGTCCGGGACAGGGACCTCATAAACTATGGCTACACCTTC. This gives the protein CSVRDRDLINYGYTF. The full variable domain, its missing parts supplied by reference TRBV29-1 and TRBJ1-2, is SAVISQKPSRDICQRGTSLTIQCQVDSQVTMMFWYRQQPGQSLTLIATANQGSEATYESGFVIDKFPISRPNLTFSTLTVSNMSPEDSSIYLCSVRDRDLINYGYTFGSGTRLTVV.

V usage is TRBV5-8 and J usage is TRBJ2-7; TRBD2 matches 13 bases. CDR1 SGHTS and CDR2 YDEGEE come from the germline V gene. V trimming: 5 bases; J trimming: 2 bases; junction bases outside the gene matches: 7. This CDR3 contains 16 residues. CDR3 sequence (DNA): TGTGCCAGCAGTCCGGGACTAGCGGGATTCGCCTACGAGCAGTACTTC. Amino acids: CASSPGLAGFAYEQYF.

This chain links TRBV11-2 with TRBJ2-3, with a weak D call TRBD2 (6 bases). CDR3 length: 16 residues. Germline CDR1 is SGHAT and CDR2 is FQNNGV. Trimming took 3 bases from V and 4 from J, leaving 17 bases between them. CDR3 nucleotide sequence: TGTGCCAGCAGCTTGTGGGGACTCCCCGGGGCAGATACGCAGTATTTT. Its translation is CASSLWGLPGADTQYF.

The chain carries TRBV7-2 and TRBJ1-1; the D gene is possibly TRBD1 (5 bases). The CDR3 runs 14 residues. The germline V gene has CDR1 SGHTA and CDR2 FQGNSA. Trimming took 1 base from V and 4 from J, leaving 10 bases between them. In DNA form, the CDR3 reads TGTGCCAGCAGCTTAGGCAGGGAGGGCACTGAAGCTTTCTTT. It codes for CASSLGREGTEAFF. Full variable domain (remainder filled in from reference TRBV7-2 and TRBJ1-1): GAGVSQSPSNKVTEKGKDVELRCDPISGHTALYWYRQSLGQGLEFLIYFQGNSAPDKSGLPSDRFSAERTGGSVSTLTIQRTQQEDSAVYLCASSLGREGTEAFFGQGTRLTVV.

V is TRBV10-1 and J is TRBJ1-5; D is undetermined. The CDR3 is 12 residues long. In germline, CDR1 is WNHNN, CDR2 SYGVQD (reference sequence). The ends were cut back, 0 bases at V and 8 bases at J, with 5 bases in the middle. CDR3 nucleotide sequence: TGCGCCAGCAGTGAGTCTTCCAAGCCCCAGCATTTT. This gives the protein CASSESSKPQHF.

This chain connects TRBV10-3 to TRBJ2-3, with D possibly matching TRBD1 (6 bases). Germline values: CDR1 ENHRY, CDR2 SYGVKD. The ends were cut back, 0 bases at V and 1 base at J, with 8 bases in the middle. The length of the CDR3 is 15 residues. The CDR3 DNA follows: TGTGCCATCAGTGAGTCAAGACAGGGCACAGATACGCAGTATTTT. Translated: CAISESRQGTDTQYF.

This clone turned up a few times. The chain joins TRBV4-3 to TRBJ2-3, with no clear D. Deletions cut 1 base from V and 6 bases from J, with 11 bases between. CDR3 length: 14 residues. Looked up from germline, CDR1 is LGHNA and CDR2 is YSLEER. The CDR3 spells CASSQGGGMDTQYF. The CDR3 DNA sequence: TGCGCCAGCAGCCAAGGTGGCGGAATGGATACGCAGTATTTT.

Only a few counts were recorded for this clone. Other DNA sequences in the same sample also yield this CDR3. The chain combines TRBV5-1 with TRBJ1-2; TRBD1 matches at 8 bases. The CDR3 runs 13 residues. With V trimmed by 4 bases and J by 3 bases, 2 bases remained unmatched. Germline CDR1 SGHRS, CDR2 YFSETQ. CDR3 DNA sequence: TGCGCCAGCAGCCCGACAGGGGACTATGGCTACACCTTC. The encoded protein is CASSPTGDYGYTF.

The V and J genes are TRBV10-3 and TRBJ2-7, with D possibly matching TRBD2 (5 bases). The V and J ends lost 6 bases and 0 bases respectively, with 9 bases between them. Germline-derived CDR1 and CDR2 are ENHRY and SYGVKD. The CDR3 consists of 13 residues. The CDR3 loop reads CAIRFGDSYEQYF. The CDR3 DNA sequence: TGTGCCATCAGATTCGGGGACTCCTACGAGCAGTACTTC.

The V call is TRBV5-5, the J call TRBJ2-1; 9 positions match TRBD1. Germline V gives CDR1 SGHKS, CDR2 YYEKEE (reference sequence). V was pared by 4 bases and J by 4 bases, with 6 bases of the junction left unmatched. The CDR3 contains 15 residues. CDR3 amino acids: CASSLTGTGYNEQFF. The CDR3 DNA is TGTGCCAGCAGCCTCACCGGGACAGGGTACAATGAGCAGTTCTTC.

Here the CDR3 reads CASSQTGNGNQPQHF. For the CDR3, the DNA is TGCGCCAGCAGCCAAACAGGGAATGGCAATCAGCCCCAGCATTTT. The chain is built from TRBV4-1 and TRBJ1-5, with D maybe TRBD1 (6 bases). V lost 2 bases and J 2 bases, leaving 10 bases between the germline ends. The germline V gene has CDR1 MGHRA and CDR2 YSYEKL. This CDR3 region has 15 residues.

V and J are TRBV9 and TRBJ2-3; TRBD2 aligns across 14 bases. Per the germline V gene, CDR1 is SGDLS and CDR2 is YYNGEE. The ends lost 3 bases at V and 6 bases at J; junction bases unmatched: 6. This CDR3 has 16 residues. The CDR3 DNA sequence: TGTGCCAGCAGCGCGACTAGCGGGGGGGCAGGGGATACGCAGTATTTT. Translating it yields CASSATSGGAGDTQYF.

The V gene is TRBV5-1, the J gene TRBJ1-3; maybe TRBD1 (5 bases). The V end was cut by 1 base, the J end by 4 bases, with 9 bases between. The CDR3 sequence is 14 residues long. Per germline, CDR1 SGHRS and CDR2 YFSETQ. This CDR3 is CASSLSGDGNTIYF. In nucleotides, the CDR3 is TGCGCCAGCAGCTTGAGCGGGGACGGAAACACCATATATTTT.

This chain connects TRBV7-2 to TRBJ2-3; 8 bases map to TRBD2. Trimming at V came to 1 base and at J to 7 bases, leaving 7 bases not matched to a gene. The CDR3 consists of 15 residues. Germline V gene data show CDR1 as SGHTA and CDR2 as FQGNSA. Here the CDR3 DNA reads TGTGCCAGCAGCTTAGAAGTTAGCGGGGCGTATACGCAGTATTTT. This codes for CASSLEVSGAYTQYF.

The rearrangement joins TRBV5-1 to TRBJ2-1; unclear D gene. Germline V gene sequence: CDR1 SGHRS, CDR2 YFSETQ. The CDR3 totals 13 residues. Between the trimmed V and J ends, which lost 7 bases and 5 bases, there was a span of 13 bases. The CDR3 DNA sequence: TGCGCCAGCCAGTTGAACACAGACAATGAGCAGTTCTTC. It codes for CASQLNTDNEQFF.

The rearrangement joins TRBV7-9 to TRBJ2-1; D remains unclear. Trimming shortened V by 3 bases and J by 8 bases, and 11 bases separated the two germline ends. Germline V CDR1 and CDR2: SEHNR, FQNEAQ (reference sequence). The CDR3 contains 13 residues. CDR3 region: CASSLPSPHEQFF. The CDR3 DNA sequence: TGTGCCAGCAGCTTGCCCAGTCCCCATGAGCAGTTCTTC.

This clone was recorded only once. The V and J genes are TRBV5-1 and TRBJ2-7; 8 nucleotides align to TRBD1. V lost 7 bases to trimming and J lost 3 bases; unmatched junction nucleotides: 6. The CDR3 length is 13 residues. Germline CDR1 reads SGHRS; CDR2 reads YFSETQ. The DNA of the CDR3 is TGCGCCAGCGGGGCTGGACAGGGCTACGAGCAGTACTTC. It yields the protein CASGAGQGYEQYF.

This clone was seen a few times. The chain uses TRBV2 and TRBJ2-1, with TRBD2 matching 9 bases. The CDR3 contains 17 residues. Germline lookup yields CDR1 SNHLY and CDR2 FYNNEI. Trimming took 7 bases from V and 4 from J; bases not matched to a gene: 14. CDR3 region: CASKVRLAGSPYNEQFF. CDR3 sequence (DNA): TGTGCCAGCAAAGTTAGGCTAGCGGGGTCTCCATACAATGAGCAGTTCTTC.

The gene calls are TRBV18 and TRBJ1-4; D remains unclear. Germline assignment: CDR1 KGHSH and CDR2 LQKENI. V lost 1 base and J lost 6, with 12 bases in between. The CDR3 has 15 amino acids. CDR3 nucleotides: TGTGCCAGCTCACCACAATCACAGTACCATGAAAAACTGTTTTTT. Residues: CASSPQSQYHEKLFF.

The CDR3 DNA follows: TGTGCCAGCAGCCCGCGTGGGACAGCAAACTATGGCTACACCTTC. Translation: CASSPRGTANYGYTF. J is TRBJ1-2 and V is TRBV9, with TRBD1 matching 7 bases. The CDR3 sequence is 15 residues long. V shed 4 bases and J 2 bases; nucleotides not matched to a gene: 8. In germline, CDR1 is SGDLS, CDR2 YYNGEE.

V and J are TRBV19 and TRBJ2-1; the match to TRBD2 covers 8 bases. This CDR3 spans 16 amino acids. Germline V CDR1 and CDR2: LNHDA, SQIVND (reference sequence). The J segment lost 3 bases and the V segment lost 3 bases, leaving 7 bases of the junction unmatched. CDR3 coding DNA: TGTGCCAGTAGTATCCTATCAGCGGGAGACTACAATGAGCAGTTCTTC. Residues: CASSILSAGDYNEQFF. Based on the CDR3 plus reference TRBV19 and TRBJ2-1, the full variable domain is DGGITQSPKYLFRKEGQNVTLSCEQNLNHDAMYWYRQDPGQGLRLIYYSQIVNDFQKGDIAEGYSVSREKKESFPLTVTSAQKNPTAFYLCASSILSAGDYNEQFFGPGTRLTVL.

The V and J genes are TRBV5-1 and TRBJ1-5; TRBD1 aligns across 9 bases. V shed 4 bases and J 4 bases; nucleotides not matched to a gene: 3. CDR1 SGHRS and CDR2 YFSETQ come from the germline V gene. This CDR3 comprises 14 residues. The DNA for the CDR3 is TGCGCCAGCAGCCCAGGGACAGGGAATCAGCCCCAGCATTTT. It encodes CASSPGTGNQPQHF.

J is TRBJ1-2 and V is TRBV27, with TRBD1 identical over 7 bases. Germline V lookup: CDR1 MNHEY, CDR2 SMNVEV (reference sequence). V lost 5 bases to trimming and J lost 8 bases; unmatched junction nucleotides: 20. The CDR3 totals 17 residues. The CDR3 bases are TGTGCCAGCAGTCCGAACACCCGGGACAGAGGAAGGACGGGCTACACCTTC. Amino acid sequence: CASSPNTRDRGRTGYTF.

Comment on this clone: Distinct nucleotide sequences in the sample also encode this CDR3. The V and J genes are TRBV2 and TRBJ1-1, with D tentatively TRBD1 (5 bases). CDR1 SNHLY and CDR2 FYNNEI come from the germline V gene. V lost 4 bases and J lost 1, with 7 bases in between. The CDR3 extends over 13 amino acids. The CDR3 DNA follows: TGTGCCAGCAGTGTCCAGGGGAACACTGAAGCTTTCTTT. Amino acid sequence: CASSVQGNTEAFF.